The 10 T cell receptor beta chains below all came from one sample that was sequenced in a study of shared clonotypes between healthy human individuals (dated by TCRdb to 2018 to 2020). Library generation was performed with the immunoSEQ multiplex PCR assay. TCRdb's version of the immuneACCESS table is confined to in-frame rearrangements and falls short of the full clone set. An unresolved V gene accounts for under half of the shortfall where checked; the remainder is of unknown origin. For this sample the table gives about 2 million clones, of which 95% were detected only once. The top ten hold 0.13% of the sample. Sequencing was carried out using naive CD4+ T cells sorted from blood. What this sample's cell subset or site label stands for: CD45RA+ positively selected. The receptors originated from a man aged 18 to 35 in good health.

This clone was seen once. V and J are TRBV28 and TRBJ2-5; D might be TRBD2 (6 bases). This CDR3 is built from 18 residues. Germline CDR1 MDHEN, CDR2 SYDVKM. Trimming shortened V by 3 bases and J by 5 bases, and 25 bases separated the two germline ends. CDR3 in amino acids: CASSLFSSRGGGRETQYF. In nucleotides, the CDR3 is TGTGCCAGCAGTTTGTTCTCGTCGCGTGGTGGGGGGAGGGAGACCCAGTACTTC.

This clone has just one count. The chain recombines TRBV6-4 with TRBJ1-5; 11 nucleotides agree with TRBD1. This CDR3 comprises 18 residues. The J segment lost 6 bases and the V segment lost 6 bases, leaving 16 bases of the junction unmatched. From germline, CDR1 is MRHNA and CDR2 SNTAGT. The CDR3 coding sequence is TGTGCCAGCAGCTCCGGGACAGGGGGGATTCGGAAGGGTCAGCCCCAGCATTTT. It codes for CASSSGTGGIRKGQPQHF.

J is TRBJ1-1 and V is TRBV10-3, with D possibly matching TRBD1 (5 bases). Trimming pared 8 bases from V and 0 bases from J, leaving 16 bases between. Germline lookup yields CDR1 ENHRY and CDR2 SYGVKD. The CDR3 is 15 amino acids. The CDR3 bases are TGTGCCATCCGAGGGGCAGGAGATATGAACACTGAAGCTTTCTTT. Translating gives CAIRGAGDMNTEAFF.

CDR3 DNA: TGCGCCAGCAGCTTGGGACCGCTTTTGGGGGCCAACGTCCTGACTTTC. Its protein product is CASSLGPLLGANVLTF. The chain is built from TRBV5-1 and TRBJ2-6, with D uncertain. Germline loops: CDR1 SGHRS, CDR2 YFSETQ. This CDR3 region has 16 residues. Trimming took off 0 bases at V and 4 bases at J, with 11 bases between the two ends. Variable domain in full (rest from reference TRBV5-1 and TRBJ2-6): KAGVTQTPRYLIKTRGQQVTLSCSPISGHRSVSWYQQTPGQGLQFLFEYFSETQRNKGNFPGRFSGRQFSNSRSEMNVSTLELGDSALYLCASSLGPLLGANVLTFGAGSRLTVL.

This rearrangement joins TRBV7-9 to TRBJ2-7, with 7 bases matching TRBD1. The CDR3 is made up of 16 amino acids. V lost 2 bases to trimming and J lost 3 bases; unmatched junction nucleotides: 10. Germline values: CDR1 SEHNR, CDR2 FQNEAQ (reference sequence). This CDR3 reads CASSLKGTDNNYEQYF. The CDR3 DNA is TGTGCCAGCAGCTTAAAGGGGACAGACAATAACTACGAGCAGTACTTC.

V gene TRBV10-3 combines with J gene TRBJ1-1; D not certain. V was pared by 2 bases and J by 2 bases, with 6 bases between. CDR1 ENHRY and CDR2 SYGVKD come from the germline V gene. The CDR3 has 13 amino acids. CDR3 DNA sequence: TGTGCCATCAGTGAGACACCTAACACTGAAGCTTTCTTT. This encodes CAISETPNTEAFF.

This chain uses TRBV11-2 with TRBJ2-7; the match to TRBD1 covers 8 bases. The ends lost 7 bases at V and 4 bases at J; junction bases unmatched: 9. Germline assignment: CDR1 SGHAT and CDR2 FQNNGV. There are 14 residues in the CDR3. CDR3 bases: TGTGCCAGCAATATAGGACAGGGAATTTACGAGCAGTACTTC. This translates into CASNIGQGIYEQYF.

This clone showed up just once. The gene calls are TRBV2 and TRBJ2-7; the match to TRBD1 covers 7 bases. The CDR3 runs 14 residues. Germline CDR1 SNHLY, CDR2 FYNNEI. The junction had 11 bases not matched to a gene; V was cut back by 10 bases and J by 2 bases. The CDR3 loop is CAIPRGPQAYEQYF. DNA for the CDR3: TGTGCCATTCCGAGGGGGCCCCAGGCCTACGAGCAGTACTTC.

This rearrangement joins TRBV14 to TRBJ2-7; 7 positions agree with TRBD2. Germline CDR1 SGHDN, CDR2 FVKESK. V shed 4 bases and J 6 bases; nucleotides not matched to a gene: 12. The CDR3 is 15 amino acids. CDR3 amino acids: CASSPPGRENPEQYF. The DNA for the CDR3 is TGTGCCAGCAGCCCGCCGGGGCGGGAGAACCCCGAGCAGTACTTC.

V usage is TRBV13 and J usage is TRBJ2-2; 7 bases match TRBD2. With V trimmed by 4 bases and J by 10 bases, 18 bases remained unmatched. This CDR3 has 17 amino acids. Germline V gene sequence: CDR1 PRHDT, CDR2 FYEKMQ (reference sequence). CDR3 in amino acids: CASSSGSGEGLYAELFF. In DNA form, the CDR3 reads TGTGCCAGCAGCTCCGGATCGGGGGAGGGCCTGTATGCGGAGCTGTTTTTT.